This TCR beta chain appears in the sequencing data of a study of OX40 agonist ivuxolimab in advanced cancers. The overall study: Ivuxolimab, which patients received intravenously every 2 weeks, was dosed at 0.01 to 10 mg/kg. Whole-study results and caveats: In CD8+ T cells, expanded clones were on average more numerous than in CD4+.

This table comes from immunoSEQ multiplex PCR, and its TCRdb copy is limited to in-frame clones, with some not included. The sample carries about 50,000 clones, 89% recorded once. This CDR3 is 13 amino acids long. V shed 5 bases and J shed 4 bases, with 11 bases lying between them. Germline V CDR1 and CDR2: SEHNR, FQNEAQ (reference sequence). For this clone: Its antigen is unknown.

The clonotype comes from an adult with an advanced solid tumor such as melanoma, head and neck, liver or kidney cancer. The sequences come from CD4+ or CD8+ T cells sorted from blood, collected in a trial of the OX40 agonist ivuxolimab. The chain uses TRBV7-9 and TRBJ1-1; no definite D call. CDR3 bases: TGTGCCAGCAGCCCCCCCATATCCACTGAAGCTTTCTTT. Protein: CASSPPISTEAFF.